This T cell receptor beta chain is drawn from a study of glioma-infiltrating T cells after dendritic cell vaccination. Study-wide background: Autologous tumor lysate was loaded overnight onto monocyte-derived dendritic cells grown seven days with IL-4 and GM-CSF.

Time point denoted: after dendritic cell vaccination, including at tumor progression/relapse. Profiled with immunoSEQ multiplex PCR; TCRdb holds only in-frame clones, not every one. The table lists approximately 90,000 clones, about 81% of them singletons. This CDR3 is built from 13 residues. The ends were cut back, 3 bases at V and 8 bases at J, with 12 bases in the middle. Looked up from germline, CDR1 is SNHLY and CDR2 is FYNNEI. The source of this sequence is a human donor with glioblastoma. The chain is built from TRBV2 and TRBJ2-3, with D possibly matching TRBD2 (6 bases). The specimen was blood, collected after dendritic cell vaccination. Here the CDR3 DNA reads TGTGCCAGCAGTGATTTGGAGGGAACTACGCAGTATTTT. Protein: CASSDLEGTTQYF.